The clone carrying this T cell receptor beta chain occurred a few times. What it binds is unknown. This sample was taken from a study of T cells in Graves' hyperthyroidism and ophthalmopathy. Broader study findings: In the blood, most expanded thyroid clonotypes above 0.001 appeared as well. Ophthalmopathy stood apart from stable hyperthyroidism in a 13 V-J model.

The PBMCs were sourced from fresh peripheral blood (about 9.6 ml). CDR3 length equals 18 residues. Germline values: CDR1 SGHRS, CDR2 YFSETQ. RNA transcripts were the template for amplifying TCR beta CDR3 regions. First-round RT-PCR of the TCR CDR3 relied on the HTBI primer set. TCRdb ran MiXCR on the multiplex PCR reads and lists one entry per CDR3 protein. The table has about 400,000 distinct CDR3 sequences, approximately 16% seen once; the top ten hold about 21%. This chain uses TRBV5-1 with TRBJ2-1, with no clear D. The J call is uncertain, as TRBJ2-7 better fits the DNA end. The origin of this receptor is a woman aged 55 to 70 with Graves' ophthalmopathy. The sequenced material came from blood. CDR3 protein: CASSLSRYGLSSYNEQYF. The CDR3 DNA is TGCGCCAGCAGCTTGAGTAGGTACGGGCTGAGCTCCTACAATGAGCAGTACTTC.